The 10 T cell receptor beta chains given below trace back to one sample, sequenced in a study of blood T cell repertoires in COVID-19. The data were produced by immunoSEQ multiplex PCR, yet TCRdb's version contains in-frame clones alone and is incomplete. This table has fewer than 350,000 clones, 87% appearing once. Input material: peripheral blood. These receptors came from a woman aged 45-65 years who had recovered from COVID-19.

V gene TRBV15 combines with J gene TRBJ1-2; D is uncertain. CDR1 LNHNV and CDR2 YYDKDF come from the germline V gene (reference sequence). This CDR3 comprises 14 residues. Trimming removed 1 base from V and 8 bases from J, with 14 bases in between. Here the CDR3 reads CATSRGQELTGYTF. For the CDR3, the DNA is TGTGCCACCAGCAGAGGCCAGGAACTTACCGGCTACACCTTC.

V gene TRBV5-6 combines with J gene TRBJ1-2; 8 bases match TRBD1. CDR1 and CDR2 (germline): SGHDT, YYEEEE. The V segment lost 3 bases and the J segment 3 bases; nucleotides outside the gene matches: 4. The CDR3 is made up of 14 amino acids. The CDR3 sequence: CASSSQGEDYGYTF. The DNA of the CDR3 is TGTGCCAGCAGCTCACAGGGGGAAGACTATGGCTACACCTTC.

This clone has just one count. CDR3 sequence reads: CASSTGGGPGNQPQHF. CDR3 sequence (DNA): TGTGCCAGCAGTACCGGGGGGGGGCCCGGCAATCAGCCCCAGCATTTT. The V gene is TRBV28, the J gene TRBJ1-5; TRBD1 might be the D (6 bases). Trimming pared 5 bases from V and 2 bases from J, leaving 16 bases between. Germline V CDR1 and CDR2: MDHEN, SYDVKM. The CDR3 consists of 16 residues. The full variable domain, completed using reference TRBV28 and TRBJ1-5, is DVKVTQSSRYLVKRTGEKVFLECVQDMDHENMFWYRQDPGLGLRLIYFSYDVKMKEKGDIPEGYSVSREKKERFSLILESASTNQTSMYLCASSTGGGPGNQPQHFGDGTRLSIL.

CDR3: CASSYTTSGPYEQYF. DNA for the CDR3: TGTGCCAGCAGTTACACGACTAGCGGCCCCTACGAGCAGTACTTC. The chain joins TRBV6-2 or TRBV6-3 to TRBJ2-7; 9 bases match TRBD2. From germline, CDR1 is MNHEY and CDR2 SVGEGT. The CDR3 sequence is 15 residues long. With 2 bases clipped from V and 2 bases from J, the junction kept 4 bases outside the gene matches.

This clone was seen just once. The genes are TRBV7-9 and TRBJ2-5; TRBD1 matches 8 bases. The CDR3 is 15 residues long. V dropped 2 bases and J dropped 6; count of bases not matched to a gene: 8. The germline gives CDR1 SEHNR, CDR2 FQNEAQ (reference sequence). Written as DNA, the CDR3 is TGTGCCAGCAGCTTAACCCGACAGGGGAGAAAGACCCAGTACTTC. Translated: CASSLTRQGRKTQYF. The variable domain in full, completed from reference TRBV7-9 and TRBJ2-5, reads DTGVSQNPRHKITKRGQNVTFRCDPISEHNRLYWYRQTLGQGPEFLTYFQNEAQLEKSRLLSDRFSAERPKGSFSTLEIQRTEQGDSAMYLCASSLTRQGRKTQYFGPGTRLLVL.

The chain links TRBV28 to TRBJ2-7, with no clear D. Germline loops: CDR1 MDHEN, CDR2 SYDVKM. V was cut by 6 bases and J by 5 bases, with 14 bases left in between. The CDR3 is made up of 13 amino acids. The CDR3 DNA reads as TGTGCCAGCAGAATTTTTAATACTCACGAGCAGTACTTC. Translated: CASRIFNTHEQYF.

The chain joins TRBV10-1 to TRBJ2-1, with TRBD2 matching over 7 bases. There are 13 residues in the CDR3. Germline values: CDR1 WNHNN, CDR2 SYGVQD (reference sequence). V lost 8 bases and J lost 9; bases outside the gene matches: 10. CDR3 in amino acids: CASHKGGAGEQFF. In DNA, the CDR3 is TGCGCCAGCCATAAGGGAGGGGCGGGTGAGCAGTTCTTC.

The chain carries TRBV28 and TRBJ2-3; D might be TRBD1 (6 bases). This CDR3 has 15 amino acids. With 6 bases removed from V and 7 bases from J, the gap between germline ends came to 20 bases. The germline V gene has CDR1 MDHEN and CDR2 SYDVKM. The CDR3 here is CASSSDGQFPYTQYF. The CDR3 region has the DNA TGTGCCAGCAGCTCGGACGGACAGTTCCCCTATACGCAGTATTTT.

This rearrangement joins TRBV28 to TRBJ1-6; TRBD1 matches 9 bases. The ends lost 1 base at V and 7 bases at J; junction bases unmatched: 5. Per germline, CDR1 MDHEN and CDR2 SYDVKM. The CDR3 totals 16 residues. The CDR3 DNA sequence: TGTGCCAGCAGTTTATCTCTCGGACAGGGGAATTCACCCCTCCACTTT. It specifies CASSLSLGQGNSPLHF.

The rearrangement uses TRBV28 and TRBJ1-5; no clear D. The CDR3 sequence is 14 residues long. Trimming removed 5 bases from V and 5 bases from J, with 13 bases in between. Germline CDR1 is MDHEN and CDR2 is SYDVKM. The CDR3 is CASSPTRLDQPQHF. CDR3 in DNA: TGTGCCAGCAGTCCGACGCGGCTAGATCAGCCCCAGCATTTT.